A single sample gave rise to the 10 T cell receptor beta chains below, sequenced in a study of beta chain features in type 1 diabetes. The antigens of these receptors remain unknown. General study results and limits: All four CD4+ subsets from Type 1 diabetes patients carried moderately but significantly shorter TCRB CDR3s.

Expressed TCRB transcripts got sequenced, as all isolated RNA was reverse transcribed. Profiled with immunoSEQ multiplex PCR; TCRdb holds only in-frame clones, not every one. Here the sample spans 500,000 to 850,000 clones, roughly an eighth being singletons. The sequencing input was naive CD4+ T cells from blood. The receptors here all came from a man aged 18 to 29 with type 1 diabetes.

J is TRBJ1-2 and V is TRBV18, with 8 nucleotides matching TRBD1. The CDR3 totals 14 residues. V lost 3 bases, J lost 4 bases, and 4 bases stayed unmatched. CDR1 KGHSH and CDR2 LQKENI come from the germline V gene. DNA for the CDR3: TGTGCCAGCTCACCGACAGGGGTTGGCTATGGCTACACCTTC. This encodes CASSPTGVGYGYTF.

The chain has TRBV9 and TRBJ2-7; 10 nucleotides line up with TRBD2. Per the germline V gene, CDR1 is SGDLS and CDR2 is YYNGEE. With V trimmed by 0 bases and J by 9 bases, 6 bases remained unmatched. The CDR3 totals 14 residues. The CDR3 coding sequence is TGTGCCAGCAGCGTAGGGCTAGCGGGAGATGTGCAGTACTTC. Its protein product is CASSVGLAGDVQYF.

The chain joins TRBV7-9 to TRBJ2-1, with D possibly TRBD2 on 6 matching bases. Trimming removed 4 bases from V and 0 bases from J, with 19 bases in between. This CDR3 comprises 18 residues. Per germline, CDR1 SEHNR and CDR2 FQNEAQ (reference sequence). The CDR3 DNA reads TGTGCCAGCAGCTCCACCGGGACTGGGAAGAGCTCCTACAATGAGCAGTTCTTC. Protein: CASSSTGTGKSSYNEQFF.

The chain employs TRBV7-2 and TRBJ1-4, with a tentative D call TRBD1 (5 bases). The V end lost 5 bases, the J end lost 10 bases, and 14 bases lay between the germline ends. The CDR3 covers 13 residues. CDR1 is SGHTA and CDR2 is FQGNSA in the germline V gene. The CDR3 bases are TGTGCCAGCAGCCTTTATGAAGGGGCAAAACTGTTTTTT. Amino acid sequence: CASSLYEGAKLFF. The full variable domain, with the rest looked up from reference TRBV7-2 and TRBJ1-4, is GAGVSQSPSNKVTEKGKDVELRCDPISGHTALYWYRQSLGQGLEFLIYFQGNSAPDKSGLPSDRFSAERTGGSVSTLTIQRTQQEDSAVYLCASSLYEGAKLFFGSGTQLSVL.

The chain links TRBV11-2 to TRBJ1-1, with a possible D match to TRBD1 (6 bases). V dropped 5 bases and J dropped 5 bases, with 18 bases sitting between them. The CDR3 is made up of 15 amino acids. Germline loops: CDR1 SGHAT, CDR2 FQNNGV. CDR3 in DNA: TGTGCCAGCAGCACTCATGGGACAAGGAGGACTGAAGCTTTCTTT. It yields the protein CASSTHGTRRTEAFF.

This clone was recorded a few times. This chain uses TRBV7-2 with TRBJ2-7; the D is unclear. Germline CDR1 reads SGHTA; CDR2 reads FQGNSA. V was shortened by 2 bases and J by 12 bases, with 14 bases between the two germline ends. CDR3 length equals 12 residues. This CDR3 reads CASSLFPSQTYF. Written as DNA, the CDR3 is TGTGCCAGCAGCTTATTCCCCTCGCAGACGTACTTC.

This clone was observed a few times. The chain joins TRBV6-5 to TRBJ2-4, with D maybe TRBD1 (6 bases). CDR3 length: 13 amino acids. V was clipped by 6 bases and J by 4 bases, with 10 bases between them. Per the germline V gene, CDR1 is MNHEY and CDR2 is SVGAGI. The CDR3 bases are TGTGCCAGCAGGACGGACAGAAAAAACATTCAGTACTTC. Its protein product is CASRTDRKNIQYF.

This chain joins TRBV6-5 and TRBJ1-6, with 9 bases identical to TRBD1. The V segment lost 6 bases and the J segment 9 bases; nucleotides outside the gene matches: 9. The germline CDR1 and CDR2 sequences are MNHEY and SVGAGI. This CDR3 region has 15 residues. In nucleotides, the CDR3 is TGTGCCAGCAGAGAACAGGGGGCATTCGGTTCACCCCTCCACTTT. Residues: CASREQGAFGSPLHF.

The chain recombines TRBV4-2 with TRBJ2-5, with 9 bases identical to TRBD2. Looked up from germline, CDR1 is LGHNA and CDR2 is YNFKEQ. V gave up 0 bases and J gave up 4 bases; unmatched junction bases: 6. The CDR3 sequence is 16 residues long. The CDR3 is CASSQEEGLAGETQYF. The CDR3 DNA sequence: TGTGCCAGCAGCCAAGAGGAGGGACTAGCAGGAGAGACCCAGTACTTC.

The chain links TRBV27 to TRBJ2-7; TRBD1 matches 10 bases. The germline V gene encodes CDR1 MNHEY and CDR2 SMNVEV (reference sequence). J gave up 2 bases and V 2 bases, and 3 bases lay outside the gene matches. The CDR3 has 15 residues. Written as DNA, the CDR3 is TGTGCCAGCAGTTTACTCGGACAGGGGGCCTACGAGCAGTACTTC. Translation: CASSLLGQGAYEQYF.